This TCR beta chain came from a study of OX40 agonist ivuxolimab in advanced cancers. V dropped 7 bases and J dropped 6 bases, with 16 bases sitting between them. Germline loops: CDR1 SNHLY, CDR2 FYNNEI. This CDR3 region has 14 residues. The data were produced by immunoSEQ multiplex PCR, yet TCRdb's version contains in-frame clones alone and is incomplete. The table records roughly 86,000 clones, approximately 90% of them present only once. Sequenced here: CD4+ or CD8+ T cells sorted from blood, sampled in a trial of the OX40 agonist ivuxolimab. The chain uses TRBV2 and TRBJ2-1; D call uncertain. The sequence was collected from an adult with an advanced solid tumor such as melanoma, head and neck, liver or kidney cancer. CDR3 bases: TGTGCCAGCATAAATCCCCAACGGACCAATGAGCAGTTCTTC. Translating gives CASINPQRTNEQFF.